This T cell receptor beta chain was retrieved from a study of type 1 regulatory T cells. Study-level information: An in vitro protocol generated T-allo10, a Tr1-enriched, alloantigen-specific CD4 T cell product. Study-level findings and limits: Tr1 cells had a more restricted TCR repertoire than non-Tr1 cells.

This clonotype was observed at least ten times. The antigen is unknown. TCRdb re-derived calls from the reads in MiXCR, one entry per CDR3 protein. The profile covers about 42,000 distinct CDR3 sequences, with about 12% appearing a single time and 8% to 8.5% taken by the ten largest. The CDR3 contains 13 residues. Germline V gene data show CDR1 as SGHTS and CDR2 as YDEGEE. Unmatched junction bases numbered 8, after V lost 4 bases and J lost 10 bases. This chain connects TRBV5-8 to TRBJ2-1, with 7 bases matching TRBD2. Material: cultured non-Tr1 T cells, either the whole culture or a sorted T cell fraction (not recorded which). The TCR originated in a human donor in good health. CDR3 region: CASSRIRRGEQFF. CDR3 DNA: TGTGCCAGCAGCCGGATACGGCGGGGGGAGCAGTTCTTC.